The clone carrying this T cell receptor beta chain showed up many times. This entry is derived from a study of patients and donors after allogeneic stem cell transplantation. Each CDR3 protein gets one entry after TCRdb re-called the RT-PCR reads with MiXCR. This table has 400,000 to 450,000 distinct CDR3 sequences, 16% appearing once. The trim removed 10 bases at V and 2 bases at J, leaving 4 bases unmatched. This CDR3 is built from 12 residues. Germline values: CDR1 SEHNR, CDR2 FQNEAQ (reference sequence). The source material was blood, either unsorted or a sorted T cell fraction (not recorded which). The chain recombines TRBV7-9 with TRBJ2-7; 8 nucleotides match TRBD1. The TCR sequence derives from a human donor who was either an allogeneic HSCT recipient or a stem cell or donor lymphocyte infusion donor (not recorded which). It is not recorded whose cells these are; they may come from a transplant donor. As DNA, the CDR3 is TGTGCCACTCGGACAGGGACCTACGAGCAGTACTTC. Its protein product is CATRTGTYEQYF.